This T cell receptor beta chain was profiled in a study of blood T cell repertoires in COVID-19. Assay used: immunoSEQ multiplex PCR; TCRdb lists only in-frame clones, some missing. This table has roughly 360,000 clones, 81% appearing once. Trimming left V 5 bases short and J 6 bases short, with 7 bases between. Germline CDR1 MNHEY, CDR2 SMNVEV (reference sequence). This CDR3 has 12 residues. A single count supports this clone. The rearrangement uses TRBV27 and TRBJ2-2; D is ambiguous. The source material was peripheral blood. This clonotype was obtained from a human donor with acute or convalescent COVID-19. The donor label of this sample is uncertain. In nucleotides, the CDR3 is TGTGCCAGCAGTGCGTTCTCCGGGGAGCTGTTTTTT. Protein: CASSAFSGELFF.